The 9 T cell receptor beta chains reported below all come from one sample, sequenced in a study of blood T cell repertoires in COVID-19. The assay was immunoSEQ multiplex PCR, and TCRdb's table has in-frame clones only and misses some. The repertoire has 300,000 or so clones, 87% of them found once; the top ten carry 1%. Sequences were obtained from peripheral blood. The receptor source for this set is a man aged 45-60 years with active or convalescent COVID-19.

This clone was found a few times. The chain combines TRBV6-5 with TRBJ1-1, with D unclear. The CDR3 consists of 13 residues. Germline-derived CDR1 and CDR2 are MNHEY and SVGAGI. V lost 5 bases and J 2 bases, leaving 9 bases between the germline ends. The chain's CDR3 is CASSRSQNTEAFF. The CDR3 nucleotides are TGTGCCAGCAGTCGGTCGCAAAACACTGAAGCTTTCTTT.

The CDR3 loop is CASSHEKNRERNEQFF. The CDR3 DNA reads as TGTGCCAGCAGCCACGAAAAAAACAGGGAGCGCAATGAGCAGTTCTTC. The chain is built from TRBV3-1 (or the pseudogene TRBV3-2) and TRBJ2-1, with D possibly TRBD1 on 6 matching bases. The CDR3 runs to 16 residues. Germline CDR1 and CDR2: LGHDT and YNNKEL (reference sequence). Trimming took 3 bases from V and 6 from J, leaving 18 bases between them.

This clone was counted a few times. This chain uses TRBV27 with TRBJ1-1; 11 positions agree with TRBD1. The CDR3 runs to 16 residues. Germline values: CDR1 MNHEY, CDR2 SMNVEV (reference sequence). V lost 5 bases and J lost 4; bases outside the gene matches: 9. CDR3 nucleotides: TGTGCCAGCAGTAAGGACAGGGGGCGCGATCTCACTGAAGCTTTCTTT. Translating gives CASSKDRGRDLTEAFF.

The chain has TRBV29-1 and TRBJ1-1; tentatively, D is TRBD1 (6 bases). With 3 bases removed from V and 0 bases from J, the gap between germline ends came to 8 bases. Germline V gene data show CDR1 as SQVTM and CDR2 as ANQGSEA. The CDR3 runs 13 residues. CDR3 coding DNA: TGCAGCGTTGAGGGGGGGCTGAACACTGAAGCTTTCTTT. Translated, it gives CSVEGGLNTEAFF. Full variable domain (outside the CDR3, taken from reference TRBV29-1 and TRBJ1-1): SAVISQKPSRDICQRGTSLTIQCQVDSQVTMMFWYRQQPGQSLTLIATANQGSEATYESGFVIDKFPISRPNLTFSTLTVSNMSPEDSSIYLCSVEGGLNTEAFFGQGTRLTVV.

This sequence joins TRBV6-1 and TRBJ1-4, with a possible D match to TRBD1 (5 bases). The V end was cut by 2 bases, the J end by 8 bases, with 12 bases between. Looked up from germline, CDR1 is MNHNS and CDR2 is SASEGT. The CDR3 is 14 residues long. CDR3 loop: CASSELGAEEKLFF. The CDR3 DNA reads TGTGCCAGCAGTGAATTAGGGGCGGAAGAAAAACTGTTTTTT.

The chain employs TRBV14 and TRBJ1-2, with 7 bases fitting TRBD1. CDR1 and CDR2 from the germline V gene are SGHDN and FVKESK. The CDR3 loop spans 15 amino acids. Trimming at V came to 4 bases and at J to 4 bases, leaving 9 bases not matched to a gene. For the CDR3, the DNA is TGTGCCAGCAGCCCCACGACAGGGTACGGCTATGGCTACACCTTC. Protein: CASSPTTGYGYGYTF.

The rearrangement joins TRBV5-6 to TRBJ2-7, with 14 bases aligning to TRBD2. Germline assignment: CDR1 SGHDT and CDR2 YYEEEE. With 3 bases clipped from V and 2 bases from J, the junction kept 7 bases outside the gene matches. There are 17 residues in the CDR3. The CDR3 DNA sequence: TGTGCCAGCAGCTCCTCCGGGACTAGCGGGAGTACCTACGAGCAGTACTTC. It codes for CASSSSGTSGSTYEQYF.

V usage is TRBV9 and J usage is TRBJ2-7; no clear D gene. Germline V gives CDR1 SGDLS, CDR2 YYNGEE. This CDR3 is built from 15 residues. V lost 4 bases and J 3 bases, leaving 17 bases between the germline ends. CDR3 nucleotides: TGTGCCAGCAGCCCCCGAGGTGAGGCGATCTACGAGCAGTACTTC. This sequence encodes CASSPRGEAIYEQYF.

V and J are TRBV29-1 and TRBJ2-1, with D possibly being TRBD1 (5 bases). Trimming removed 6 bases from V and 2 bases from J, with 17 bases in between. This CDR3 contains 15 residues. Germline loops: CDR1 SQVTM, CDR2 ANQGSEA. The CDR3 loop is CSVQERSTAYNEQFF. The CDR3 bases are TGCAGCGTACAGGAGCGTTCCACCGCCTACAATGAGCAGTTCTTC.